These 2 T cell receptor beta chains were sequenced from one sample in a study of cytomegalovirus exposure and HLA in healthy donors. The study ran its PCR with 60 Vbeta and 13 Jbeta primers. Generated by immunoSEQ multiplex PCR, the TCRdb table keeps only in-frame clones and is missing some. The sample has around 250,000 clones, 80% to 85% seen once. Input material: PBMCs. The receptors shown here come from a woman between 55 and 75 years old in good health and CMV-seropositive.

This clone appeared once. This chain joins TRBV5-4 and TRBJ1-2, with D perhaps matching TRBD1 (6 bases). The CDR3 loop spans 16 amino acids. The germline V gene encodes CDR1 SGHNT and CDR2 YYREEE (reference sequence). V was trimmed by 4 bases and J by 0 bases, leaving 16 bases between them. The CDR3 sequence: CASSPQGGAANYGYTF. In DNA form, the CDR3 reads TGTGCCAGCAGCCCCCAAGGGGGTGCAGCTAACTATGGCTACACCTTC.

This clone was recorded a few times. The chain combines TRBV7-9 with TRBJ2-7, with 9 bases aligning to TRBD2. V lost 6 bases to trimming and J lost 0 bases; unmatched junction nucleotides: 9. The CDR3 runs to 16 residues. From germline, CDR1 is SEHNR and CDR2 FQNEAQ (reference sequence). The CDR3 loop reads CASSHPSGRISYEQYF. The CDR3, as DNA: TGTGCCAGCAGTCACCCGAGCGGGAGGATCTCCTACGAGCAGTACTTC.